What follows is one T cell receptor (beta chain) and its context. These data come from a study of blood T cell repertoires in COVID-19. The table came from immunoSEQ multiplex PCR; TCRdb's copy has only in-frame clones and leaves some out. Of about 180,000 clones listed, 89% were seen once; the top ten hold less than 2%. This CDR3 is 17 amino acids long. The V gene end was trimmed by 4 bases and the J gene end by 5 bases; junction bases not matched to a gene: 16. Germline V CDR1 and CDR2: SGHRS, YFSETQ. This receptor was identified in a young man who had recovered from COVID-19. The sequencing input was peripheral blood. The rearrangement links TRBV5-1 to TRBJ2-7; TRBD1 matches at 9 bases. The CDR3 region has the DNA TGCGCCAGCAGCCCACAGGGGGCCCGACAGGGGCTTGACGAGCAGTACTTC. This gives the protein CASSPQGARQGLDEQYF.